Shown below are 30 T cell receptor beta chains from a single sample sequenced in a study of beta chain features in type 1 diabetes. Since all of the isolated RNA was reverse transcribed, expressed TCRB transcripts were what got sequenced. Sequencing used immunoSEQ multiplex PCR; TCRdb keeps in-frame clones, though not all of them. Among under 95,000 clones, 25% to 35% were seen once, and the ten largest hold 0.45%. The sample comprised stem cell memory CD4+ T cells from blood. All receptors come from a woman younger than 35 in good health.

The V gene is TRBV5-6, the J gene TRBJ2-7, with D uncertain. Germline lookup yields CDR1 SGHDT and CDR2 YYEEEE. This CDR3 has 15 residues. V lost 4 bases and J 2 bases, leaving 16 bases between the germline ends. The CDR3 region is CASSRVALSAYEQYF. The CDR3 DNA reads TGTGCCAGCAGCCGGGTAGCCCTTTCGGCCTACGAGCAGTACTTC.

This clone was recorded a few times. The chain recombines TRBV10-3 with TRBJ1-1; 10 bases agree with TRBD1. Trimming took 5 bases from V and 0 from J; bases not matched to a gene: 3. The CDR3 runs to 15 residues. Germline V gene lookup returns CDR1 ENHRY and CDR2 SYGVKD. The CDR3: CAISPGQGLNTEAFF. CDR3 DNA: TGTGCCATCAGTCCGGGACAGGGGCTGAACACTGAAGCTTTCTTT.

The chain links TRBV15 to TRBJ2-7, with D tentatively TRBD1 (6 bases). Looked up from germline, CDR1 is LNHNV and CDR2 is YYDKDF (reference sequence). The CDR3 spans 13 residues. Trimming pared 5 bases from V and 6 bases from J, leaving 14 bases between. The CDR3 DNA is TGTGCCACCAGCCGCGGCCGAGGGGGCGAGCAGTACTTC. Protein: CATSRGRGGEQYF.

The gene calls are TRBV14 and TRBJ2-1, with 7 bases fitting TRBD2. Per germline, CDR1 SGHDN and CDR2 FVKESK. With 5 bases clipped from V and 10 bases from J, the junction kept 5 bases outside the gene matches. The length of the CDR3 is 12 residues. CDR3 sequence: CASSWGGDEQFF. DNA for the CDR3: TGTGCCAGCAGCTGGGGGGGGGACGAGCAGTTCTTC. The whole variable domain, remainder taken from reference TRBV14 and TRBJ2-1, is EAGVTQFPSHSVIEKGQTVTLRCDPISGHDNLYWYRRVMGKEIKFLLHFVKESKQDESGMPNNRFLAERTGGTYSTLKVQPAELEDSGVYFCASSWGGDEQFFGPGTRLTVL.

The chain employs TRBV11-2 and TRBJ1-4, with D possibly TRBD1 on 6 matching bases. The CDR3 sequence is 17 residues long. Germline V lookup: CDR1 SGHAT, CDR2 FQNNGV. V lost 0 bases and J 7 bases, leaving 18 bases between the germline ends. The CDR3 DNA follows: TGTGCCAGCAGCTTAGATATCGTGGCAGGGGCGCGTGAAAAACTGTTTTTT. This sequence encodes CASSLDIVAGAREKLFF.

In its sample, this clone was seen a few times. J is TRBJ2-1 and V is TRBV28; TRBD1 matches at 8 bases. Germline V gene sequence: CDR1 MDHEN, CDR2 SYDVKM. Trimming removed 2 bases from V and 2 bases from J; junction bases left unmatched: 2. The CDR3 is 15 amino acids. CDR3 region: CASSLDRGPYNEQFF. CDR3 sequence (DNA): TGTGCCAGCAGTTTAGACAGGGGTCCCTACAATGAGCAGTTCTTC.

This clone turned up a few times. V usage is TRBV7-2 and J usage is TRBJ1-2; 10 bases agree with TRBD1. CDR1 SGHTA and CDR2 FQGNSA come from the germline V gene. The CDR3 is 17 residues long. V was pared by 1 base and J by 1 base, with 6 bases of the junction left unmatched. CDR3 in DNA: TGTGCCAGCAGCTTAGAGGGACAGGGGTACGGTAACTATGGCTACACCTTC. Encoded protein: CASSLEGQGYGNYGYTF.

V is TRBV2 and J is TRBJ1-4; D not resolved. Trimming cost V 6 bases and J 8 bases, with 16 bases left between them. The CDR3 runs to 14 residues. CDR1 SNHLY and CDR2 FYNNEI come from the germline V gene. DNA of the CDR3: TGTGCCAGCAGACCAATCGGGTTAGAAGAAAAACTGTTTTTT. Protein product: CASRPIGLEEKLFF. Together with reference TRBV2 and TRBJ1-4, the CDR3 gives the full variable domain: EPEVTQTPSHQVTQMGQEVILRCVPISNHLYFYWYRQILGQKVEFLVSFYNNEISEKSEIFDDQFSVERPDGSNFTLKIRSTKLEDSAMYFCASRPIGLEEKLFFGSGTQLSVL.

In its sample, this clone was seen a few times. The chain employs TRBV2 and TRBJ2-1, with TRBD2 matching over 7 bases. This CDR3 has 15 amino acids. Germline loops: CDR1 SNHLY, CDR2 FYNNEI. The J segment lost 4 bases and the V segment lost 8 bases, leaving 11 bases of the junction unmatched. The CDR3 here is CASPAGDRPYNEQFF. The CDR3 DNA is TGTGCCAGCCCGGCGGGAGACCGTCCTTACAATGAGCAGTTCTTC.

This clone was observed a handful of times. The rearrangement uses TRBV30 and TRBJ2-7; perhaps TRBD1 as D (5 bases). From germline, CDR1 is GTSNPN and CDR2 SVGIG (reference sequence). The CDR3 has 14 amino acids. V lost 0 bases and J 1 base, leaving 10 bases between the germline ends. CDR3 in DNA: TGTGCCTGGAGTGTAACAGGTCTATCCTACGAGCAGTACTTC. This gives the protein CAWSVTGLSYEQYF. Looking up the rest from reference TRBV30 and TRBJ2-7 gives the full variable domain: SQTIHQWPATLVQPVGSPLSLECTVEGTSNPNLYWYRQAAGRGLQLLFYSVGIGQISSEVPQNLSASRPQDRQFILSSKKLLLSDSGFYLCAWSVTGLSYEQYFGPGTRLTVT.

This clone appeared a few times. Here the CDR3 reads CASSPGLAGGPDTQYF. DNA for the CDR3: TGTGCCAGCTCACCAGGACTAGCGGGGGGGCCAGATACGCAGTATTTT. The chain uses TRBV18 and TRBJ2-3, with 15 positions matching TRBD2. After removal of 2 bases from V and 4 bases from J, the junction contained 1 base not matched to a gene. Germline CDR1 is KGHSH and CDR2 is LQKENI. The CDR3 has 16 residues.

This clone was counted a few times. V is TRBV5-4 and J is TRBJ2-5; 7 nucleotides agree with TRBD1. This CDR3 is 15 amino acids long. Germline loops: CDR1 SGHNT, CDR2 YYREEE (reference sequence). J was trimmed by 5 bases and V by 3 bases; bases with no gene match: 10. CDR3 in amino acids: CASSSDRAPRETQYF. In DNA, the CDR3 is TGTGCCAGCAGCTCAGACAGGGCCCCGAGGGAGACCCAGTACTTC.

This clone was picked up a small number of times. V usage is TRBV7-2 and J usage is TRBJ1-4, with unresolved D. The CDR3 length is 15 residues. In germline, CDR1 is SGHTA, CDR2 FQGNSA. Trimming cost V 6 bases and J 8 bases, with 19 bases left between them. The CDR3 protein is CASSTFGERTEKLFF. The CDR3 DNA sequence: TGTGCCAGCAGTACGTTCGGGGAAAGGACCGAAAAACTGTTTTTT.

This rearrangement joins TRBV14 to TRBJ1-1; 8 bases agree with TRBD1. V lost 4 bases to trimming and J lost 5 bases; unmatched junction nucleotides: 3. Looked up from germline, CDR1 is SGHDN and CDR2 is FVKESK. The CDR3 consists of 13 residues. The chain's CDR3 is CASSLDRGTEAFF. The CDR3 DNA follows: TGTGCCAGCAGCCTCGACAGGGGAACTGAAGCTTTCTTT.

The CDR3 loop is CASSLGLAAYNEQFF. The CDR3 DNA is TGTGCCAGCAGCTTGGGACTAGCGGCGTACAATGAGCAGTTCTTC. The chain has TRBV5-8 and TRBJ2-1, with TRBD2 identical over 9 bases. The germline V gene has CDR1 SGHTS and CDR2 YDEGEE. CDR3 length equals 15 residues. V lost 0 bases and J lost 4; bases outside the gene matches: 2. The full variable domain, rest sourced from reference TRBV5-8 and TRBJ2-1, is EAGVTQSPTHLIKTRGQQATLRCSPISGHTSVYWYQQALGLGLQFLLWYDEGEERNRGNFPPRFSGRQFPNYSSELNVNALELEDSALYLCASSLGLAAYNEQFFGPGTRLTVL.

This sequence joins TRBV7-2 and TRBJ2-3, with 8 bases matching TRBD2. Germline loops: CDR1 SGHTA, CDR2 FQGNSA. Germline trimming cut 6 bases from V and 1 base from J; bases unmatched to any gene: 0. The CDR3 extends over 13 amino acids. CDR3 protein: CASRLAGTDTQYF. The CDR3 DNA is TGTGCCAGCAGACTAGCGGGCACAGATACGCAGTATTTT.

The rearrangement joins TRBV7-9 to TRBJ2-3; weak D call: TRBD1 (5 bases). V was clipped by 1 base and J by 0 bases, with 5 bases between them. CDR1 is SEHNR and CDR2 is FQNEAQ in the germline V gene (reference sequence). This CDR3 has 14 amino acids. CDR3 region: CASSLGQSTDTQYF. The CDR3 coding sequence is TGTGCCAGCAGCTTAGGACAGAGCACAGATACGCAGTATTTT.

The J gene is TRBJ2-1, the V gene TRBV28, with D possibly being TRBD1 (6 bases). Germline CDR1 is MDHEN and CDR2 is SYDVKM. Trimming cost V 5 bases and J 13 bases, with 18 bases left between them. The CDR3 has 13 amino acids. CDR3 protein: CASSLGTWGNQFF. DNA for the CDR3: TGTGCCAGCAGTCTCGGGACATGGGGAAATCAGTTCTTC.

Here the CDR3 reads CASSELTPKNTGELFF. CDR3 DNA: TGTGCCAGCAGTGAACTGACACCCAAGAACACCGGGGAGCTGTTTTTT. The chain links TRBV6-1 to TRBJ2-2; no clear D. V was cut by 2 bases and J by 1 base, with 11 bases left in between. The CDR3 is 16 residues long. Germline V CDR1 and CDR2: MNHNS, SASEGT.

This sequence joins TRBV5-4 and TRBJ2-5; the match to TRBD1 covers 12 bases. Germline CDR1 SGHNT, CDR2 YYREEE (reference sequence). With V trimmed by 4 bases and J by 5 bases, 15 bases remained unmatched. The CDR3 runs to 18 residues. DNA for the CDR3: TGTGCCAGCAGCCAGGGATTCCCGGGACAGGGGGCTTGGGAGACCCAGTACTTC. Protein product: CASSQGFPGQGAWETQYF.

V usage is TRBV2 and J usage is TRBJ1-1; D may be TRBD1 (6 bases). V lost 6 bases, J lost 1 base, and 15 bases lay in between. CDR3 size: 15 residues. CDR1 and CDR2 from the germline V gene are SNHLY and FYNNEI. CDR3 sequence reads: CASSLQGEENTEAFF. The DNA of the CDR3 is TGTGCCAGCAGCCTACAGGGAGAGGAGAACACTGAAGCTTTCTTT.

The chain employs TRBV5-1 and TRBJ2-6; no definite D call. The germline gives CDR1 SGHRS, CDR2 YFSETQ. There are 14 residues in the CDR3. V shed 7 bases and J shed 5 bases, with 13 bases lying between them. The CDR3 DNA is TGCGCCAGCGGTTCACAAAGTCGGGCCAACGTCCTGACTTTC. This encodes CASGSQSRANVLTF.

The V call is TRBV7-2, the J call TRBJ1-3; perhaps TRBD1 as D (6 bases). Germline lookup yields CDR1 SGHTA and CDR2 FQGNSA. The CDR3 extends over 16 amino acids. V shed 0 bases and J shed 3 bases, with 12 bases lying between them. CDR3 loop: CASSLASGVLGNTIYF. The CDR3 region has the DNA TGTGCCAGCAGCTTAGCGTCAGGGGTCCTTGGAAACACCATATATTTT.

This clone was recorded a few times. The chain carries TRBV7-2 and TRBJ2-1, with TRBD1 matching over 7 bases. Germline V lookup: CDR1 SGHTA, CDR2 FQGNSA. The CDR3 runs to 15 residues. V shed 0 bases, J shed 9 bases, and the junction held 8 bases outside the gene matches. The CDR3 sequence is CASSLARQGQGEQFF. The CDR3 nucleotides are TGTGCCAGCAGCTTAGCGCGACAGGGTCAAGGTGAGCAGTTCTTC.

This clone has only a few counts. CDR3 coding DNA: TGTGCCAGTAGTATAGACCAGGGCTATGAGCAGTTCTTC. Translating it yields CASSIDQGYEQFF. The chain recombines TRBV19 with TRBJ2-1; TRBD1 might be the D (5 bases). The V gene lost 0 bases and the J gene lost 8 bases, with 8 bases spanning the gap. The CDR3 spans 13 residues. CDR1 LNHDA and CDR2 SQIVND come from the germline V gene (reference sequence).

This chain uses TRBV4-1 with TRBJ2-3; D gene uncertain. The germline V gene encodes CDR1 MGHRA and CDR2 YSYEKL. The ends were cut back, 1 base at V and 2 bases at J, with 13 bases in the middle. The CDR3 is 16 amino acids. The CDR3 sequence: CASSQVGYSITDTQYF. Here the CDR3 DNA reads TGCGCCAGCAGCCAAGTTGGCTACAGTATCACAGATACGCAGTATTTT.

The chain couples TRBV4-2 to TRBJ2-2, with 15 bases lining up with TRBD2. V shed 2 bases, J shed 4 bases, and the junction held 11 bases outside the gene matches. The germline CDR1 and CDR2 sequences are LGHNA and YNFKEQ. The CDR3 runs 20 residues. The CDR3: CASSQLPGLAGGRSTGELFF. The CDR3 DNA reads as TGTGCCAGCAGCCAACTACCGGGACTAGCGGGGGGCCGGAGCACCGGGGAGCTGTTTTTT.

In its sample, this clone was seen a few times. The rearrangement joins TRBV18 to TRBJ2-7, with a possible D match to TRBD1 (6 bases). Trimming removed 5 bases from V and 2 bases from J, with 16 bases in between. The CDR3 is 15 amino acids. Germline-derived CDR1 and CDR2 are KGHSH and LQKENI. The CDR3 nucleotides are TGTGCCAGCTCAATAGACAGGCCGCCCGCCTACGAGCAGTACTTC. This encodes CASSIDRPPAYEQYF.

This clone occurred a few times. J is TRBJ1-1 and V is TRBV14; 8 nucleotides match TRBD1. Trimming took 4 bases from V and 5 from J; bases not matched to a gene: 6. The CDR3 is 14 amino acids. Germline V gene sequence: CDR1 SGHDN, CDR2 FVKESK. CDR3 DNA sequence: TGTGCCAGCAGCCGGAACACAGGGGGAACTGAAGCTTTCTTT. Its protein is CASSRNTGGTEAFF.

This clone appeared a few times. This chain joins TRBV5-1 and TRBJ2-3; TRBD2 is a possible D gene (6 bases). CDR3 length equals 19 residues. CDR1 is SGHRS, CDR2 YFSETQ, per germline. Between the trimmed V and J ends, which lost 1 base and 0 bases, there was a span of 21 bases. The CDR3 DNA is TGCGCCAGCAGCTTGTTCGGGTTAGCGGAGCTAACTAGCACAGATACGCAGTATTTT. Translated, it gives CASSLFGLAELTSTDTQYF. The variable domain in full, completed from reference TRBV5-1 and TRBJ2-3, reads KAGVTQTPRYLIKTRGQQVTLSCSPISGHRSVSWYQQTPGQGLQFLFEYFSETQRNKGNFPGRFSGRQFSNSRSEMNVSTLELGDSALYLCASSLFGLAELTSTDTQYFGPGTRLTVL.